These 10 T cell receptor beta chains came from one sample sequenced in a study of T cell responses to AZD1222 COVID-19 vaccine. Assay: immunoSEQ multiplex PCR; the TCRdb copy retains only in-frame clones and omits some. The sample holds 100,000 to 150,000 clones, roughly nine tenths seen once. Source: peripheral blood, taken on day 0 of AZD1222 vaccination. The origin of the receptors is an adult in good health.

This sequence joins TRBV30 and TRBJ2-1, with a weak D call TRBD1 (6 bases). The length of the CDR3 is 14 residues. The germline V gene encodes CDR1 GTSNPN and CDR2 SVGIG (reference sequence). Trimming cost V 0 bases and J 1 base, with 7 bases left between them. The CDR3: CAWSVGGSYNEQFF. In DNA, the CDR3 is TGTGCCTGGAGTGTAGGGGGATCCTACAATGAGCAGTTCTTC.

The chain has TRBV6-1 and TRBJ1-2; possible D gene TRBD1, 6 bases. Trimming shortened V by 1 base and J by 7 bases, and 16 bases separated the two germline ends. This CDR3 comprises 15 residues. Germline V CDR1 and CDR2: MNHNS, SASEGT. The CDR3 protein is CASSEVRGRVGGYTF. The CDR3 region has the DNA TGTGCCAGCAGTGAAGTCCGGGGGCGCGTAGGTGGCTACACCTTC.

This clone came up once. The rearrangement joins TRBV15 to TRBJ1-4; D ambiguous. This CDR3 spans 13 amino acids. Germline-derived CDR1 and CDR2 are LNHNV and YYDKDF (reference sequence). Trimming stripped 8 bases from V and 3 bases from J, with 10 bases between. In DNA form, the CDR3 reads TGTGCCACCGCCAGACTTTCTAATGAAAAACTGTTTTTT. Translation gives CATARLSNEKLFF.

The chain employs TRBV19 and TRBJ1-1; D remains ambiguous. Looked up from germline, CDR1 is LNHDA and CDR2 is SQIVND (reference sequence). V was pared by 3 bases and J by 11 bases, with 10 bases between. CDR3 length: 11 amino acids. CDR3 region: CASSMGVAAFF. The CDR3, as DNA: TGTGCCAGTAGTATGGGAGTTGCGGCTTTCTTT.

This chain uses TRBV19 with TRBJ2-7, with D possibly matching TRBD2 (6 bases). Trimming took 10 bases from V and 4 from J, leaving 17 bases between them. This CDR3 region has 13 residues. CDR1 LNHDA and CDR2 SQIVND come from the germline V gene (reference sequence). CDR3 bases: TGTGCCACCTCGCGGGACGGGATTTACGAGCAGTACTTC. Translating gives CATSRDGIYEQYF.

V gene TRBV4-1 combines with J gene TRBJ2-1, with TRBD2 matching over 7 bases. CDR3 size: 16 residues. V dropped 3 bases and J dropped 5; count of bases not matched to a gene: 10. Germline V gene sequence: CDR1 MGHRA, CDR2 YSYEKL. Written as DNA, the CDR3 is TGCGCCAGCAGCCAGGCAGGGTACAGCGGGAACAATGAGCAGTTCTTC. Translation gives CASSQAGYSGNNEQFF.

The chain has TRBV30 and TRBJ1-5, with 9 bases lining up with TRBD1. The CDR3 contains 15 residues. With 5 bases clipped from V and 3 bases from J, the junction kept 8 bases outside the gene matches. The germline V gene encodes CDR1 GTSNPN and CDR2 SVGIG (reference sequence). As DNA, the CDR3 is TGTGCCTGGTCTCCCGGGACAGGGTACAATCAGCCCCAGCATTTT. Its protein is CAWSPGTGYNQPQHF.

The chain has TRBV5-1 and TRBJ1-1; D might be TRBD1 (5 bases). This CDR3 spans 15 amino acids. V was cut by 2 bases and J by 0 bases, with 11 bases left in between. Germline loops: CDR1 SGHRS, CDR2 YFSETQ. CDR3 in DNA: TGCGCCAGCAGCTTAGAACCAGGGCTGAACACTGAAGCTTTCTTT. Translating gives CASSLEPGLNTEAFF.

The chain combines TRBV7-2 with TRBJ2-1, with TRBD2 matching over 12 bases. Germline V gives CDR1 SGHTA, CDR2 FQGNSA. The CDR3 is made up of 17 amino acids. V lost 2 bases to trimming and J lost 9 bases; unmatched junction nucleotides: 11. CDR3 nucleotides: TGTGCCAGCAGCTTAACGCGACTAGCGGGAGCCCCAGGTGAGCAGTTCTTC. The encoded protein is CASSLTRLAGAPGEQFF. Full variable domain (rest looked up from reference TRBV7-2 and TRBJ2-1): GAGVSQSPSNKVTEKGKDVELRCDPISGHTALYWYRQSLGQGLEFLIYFQGNSAPDKSGLPSDRFSAERTGGSVSTLTIQRTQQEDSAVYLCASSLTRLAGAPGEQFFGPGTRLTVL.

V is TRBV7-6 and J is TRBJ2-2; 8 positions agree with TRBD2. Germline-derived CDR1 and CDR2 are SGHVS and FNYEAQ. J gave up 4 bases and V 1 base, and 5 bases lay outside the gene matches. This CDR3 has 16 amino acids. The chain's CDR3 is CASSLVLAGGTGELFF. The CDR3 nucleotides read TGTGCCAGCAGCTTAGTCTTGGCGGGAGGCACCGGGGAGCTGTTTTTT.